The clone carrying this T cell receptor (beta chain) was seen a single time. The antigen is not known. The data originate from a study of cytomegalovirus exposure and HLA in healthy donors. The wider study: An analysis done earlier identified fewer than 140 million unique TCR beta sequences from around 180 million T cells. Study findings and constraints: Later on, a genetic analysis was performed. It linked a missense variant in DCLRE1C with V- and J-gene trimming of TCR beta. Previous analysis showed most TCR beta V segments were productive about 87% or about 30% of the time. The authors enumerated over 150 TCR beta chains as linked to cytomegalovirus.

This CDR3 spans 15 amino acids. Deletions cut 3 bases from V and 0 bases from J, with 11 bases between. From germline, CDR1 is MNHNS and CDR2 SASEGT. This PCR relied on a set of 60 Vbeta primers and 13 Jbeta primers. This table comes from immunoSEQ multiplex PCR, and its TCRdb copy is limited to in-frame clones, with some not included. The data contain about 94,000 clones, roughly 80% of them singletons. Sequencing was done on a sample of PBMCs. The chain has TRBV6-1 and TRBJ1-1; maybe TRBD1 (5 bases). This TCR derives from a male donor in good health and CMV-seronegative. CDR3 bases: TGTGCCAGCAGTGATAGACAGTTTATGAACACTGAAGCTTTCTTT. Protein sequence: CASSDRQFMNTEAFF.